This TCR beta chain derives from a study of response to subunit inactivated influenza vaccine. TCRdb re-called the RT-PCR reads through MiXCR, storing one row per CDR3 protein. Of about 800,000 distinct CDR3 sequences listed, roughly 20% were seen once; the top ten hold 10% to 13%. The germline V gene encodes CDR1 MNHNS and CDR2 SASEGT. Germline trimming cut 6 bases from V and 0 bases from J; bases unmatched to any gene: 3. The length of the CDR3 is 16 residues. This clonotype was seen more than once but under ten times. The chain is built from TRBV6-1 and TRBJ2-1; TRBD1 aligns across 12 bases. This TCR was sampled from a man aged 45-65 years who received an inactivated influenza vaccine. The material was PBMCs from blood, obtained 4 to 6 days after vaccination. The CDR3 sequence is CASRGQGASSYNEQFF. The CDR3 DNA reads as TGTGCCAGCAGGGGACAGGGGGCGAGCTCCTACAATGAGCAGTTCTTC.